A single sample is the source of the 9 T cell receptor beta chains below, sequenced in a study of blood T cell repertoires in COVID-19. Libraries were prepared by immunoSEQ multiplex PCR; TCRdb keeps only in-frame clonotypes and omits some of them. The sample lists about 74,000 clones; about four fifths were seen once. Source material: peripheral blood. Receptors were obtained from a man between 65 and 85 years old with acute or convalescent COVID-19.

The CDR3 spells CASKLRAGDTGELFF. DNA for the CDR3: TGTGCCAGCAAGTTGAGGGCAGGGGACACCGGGGAGCTGTTTTTT. This sequence joins TRBV6-4 and TRBJ2-2; weak D call: TRBD1 (6 bases). With 7 bases removed from V and 3 bases from J, the gap between germline ends came to 15 bases. The CDR3 is 15 residues long. The germline gives CDR1 MRHNA, CDR2 SNTAGT.

The chain combines TRBV29-1 with TRBJ2-1; TRBD1 is a possible D gene (6 bases). Deletions cut 6 bases from V and 2 bases from J, with 8 bases between. This CDR3 is 12 amino acids long. Germline lookup yields CDR1 SQVTM and CDR2 ANQGSEA. CDR3: CSVGDTYNEQFF. CDR3 nucleotide sequence: TGCAGCGTGGGGGACACCTACAATGAGCAGTTCTTC.

The chain is built from TRBV6-5 and TRBJ1-5; TRBD1 aligns across 7 bases. V gave up 4 bases and J gave up 0 bases; unmatched junction bases: 6. Germline CDR1 is MNHEY and CDR2 is SVGAGI. The CDR3 runs to 16 residues. CDR3 DNA: TGTGCCAGCAGTTTAGGGACAGCTTATAGCAATCAGCCCCAGCATTTT. Translated: CASSLGTAYSNQPQHF.

The sample holds one count of this clone. This rearrangement joins TRBV11-2 to TRBJ2-2, with 8 bases aligning to TRBD2. The CDR3 loop spans 13 amino acids. V dropped 3 bases and J dropped 9; count of bases not matched to a gene: 3. Germline CDR1 SGHAT, CDR2 FQNNGV. The DNA for the CDR3 is TGTGCCAGCAGCTTTTCGGGGGGGCGGGAGCTGTTTTTT. This codes for CASSFSGGRELFF.

This sequence joins TRBV7-9 and TRBJ1-6, with a tentative D call TRBD1 (5 bases). CDR3 length equals 16 residues. V dropped 1 base and J dropped 6 bases, with 13 bases sitting between them. CDR1 is SEHNR, CDR2 FQNEAQ, per germline (reference sequence). CDR3 protein: CASSLERGGINSPLHF. DNA of the CDR3: TGTGCCAGCAGCTTAGAACGCGGGGGAATTAATTCACCCCTCCACTTT.

The chain couples TRBV29-1 to TRBJ2-1; TRBD1 might be the D (5 bases). The CDR3 has 13 amino acids. V was clipped by 8 bases and J by 2 bases, with 13 bases between them. Germline V gene data show CDR1 as SQVTM and CDR2 as ANQGSEA. The CDR3 DNA follows: TGCAGCATTGGGGCTTCGGCCTACAATGAGCAGTTCTTC. Protein: CSIGASAYNEQFF.

This clone has a handful of counts. CDR3 sequence reads: CASTQTGSGGYTF. The DNA of the CDR3 is TGTGCCAGCACCCAGACAGGGTCAGGAGGCTACACCTTC. This rearrangement joins TRBV2 to TRBJ1-2; TRBD1 matches 7 bases. Germline trimming cut 7 bases from V and 8 bases from J; bases unmatched to any gene: 10. In germline, CDR1 is SNHLY, CDR2 FYNNEI. The CDR3 extends over 13 amino acids. The full variable domain, its missing parts supplied by reference TRBV2 and TRBJ1-2, is EPEVTQTPSHQVTQMGQEVILRCVPISNHLYFYWYRQILGQKVEFLVSFYNNEISEKSEIFDDQFSVERPDGSNFTLKIRSTKLEDSAMYFCASTQTGSGGYTFGSGTRLTVV.

DNA of the CDR3: TGTGCCAGCAGCTCGTTACCAGGGGAAAGCTCTAACTATGGCTACACCTTC. It codes for CASSSLPGESSNYGYTF. The V and J genes are TRBV5-6 and TRBJ1-2, with a tentative D call TRBD1 (6 bases). From germline, CDR1 is SGHDT and CDR2 YYEEEE. Trimming left V 3 bases short and J 0 bases short, with 18 bases between. The CDR3 totals 17 residues.

The V and J genes are TRBV10-3 and TRBJ2-3; 7 nucleotides match TRBD1. The CDR3 has 13 residues. Germline CDR1 ENHRY, CDR2 SYGVKD. Trimming cost V 6 bases and J 0 bases; bases outside gene matches: 0. The CDR3 DNA is TGTGCCATCAGGACAGGGAGCACAGATACGCAGTATTTT. It yields the protein CAIRTGSTDTQYF.